Listed here is a single T cell receptor (beta chain). Its antigen is currently unknown. A TCRbeta library incorporating unique molecular identifiers was prepared. TCRdb called the PCR reads again in MiXCR, with one record for every CDR3 protein. This table holds 45,000 to 50,000 distinct CDR3 sequences, 52% found once. The source of the sample is a study of T-cell reconstitution after alpha-beta-depleted transplantation in children. Notes on the study in general: Some patients' high day-60 TCRbeta diversity was attributed to recipient cells surviving conditioning. Newly produced T cells mostly accounted for T-cell counts and diversity one year post-transplant. After transplant, at about two months, alpha-beta T cells were reportedly derived from several hundred expanded graft clones.

From germline, CDR1 is SNHLY and CDR2 FYNNEI. After removal of 6 bases from V and 9 bases from J, the junction contained 6 bases not matched to a gene. The CDR3 spans 14 residues. The TCR sequence derives from a boy younger than two with SCID, due to receive a stem cell transplant. The input for sequencing was peripheral blood, taken before TCRalphabeta/CD19-depleted stem cell transplant. The rearrangement joins TRBV2 to TRBJ2-1; 12 nucleotides agree with TRBD1. For the CDR3, the DNA is TGTGCCAGCAGCCCCGGGACAGGGGGCTCTGAGCAGTTCTTC. Translating gives CASSPGTGGSEQFF.